This T cell receptor beta chain was identified during a study of CD8+CD57+ T cells in acquired aplastic anemia. V lost 2 bases to trimming and J lost 6 bases; unmatched junction nucleotides: 8. Germline loops: CDR1 SQVTM, CDR2 ANQGSEA. This CDR3 has 15 residues. This clonotype appeared once. Patients chosen for sequencing had CD8+CD57+ cells that had expanded, as shown by flow cytometry. Using genomic DNA as the template, TCR beta VDJ and CDR3 profiling was carried out. TCRdb re-derived calls from the reads in MiXCR, one entry per CDR3 protein. The sample holds about 75,000 distinct CDR3 sequences, roughly 70% seen once.

The gene calls are TRBV29-1 and TRBJ2-1; 9 nucleotides line up with TRBD1. Sample: sorted CD4+, CD8+, or CD8+CD57+ T cells (not recorded which) from PBMCs. The clonotype was recovered from a human donor with aplastic anemia. Written as DNA, the CDR3 is TGCAGCGTTGAACTCCGGGACAGGGCCCCCAATGAGCAGTTCTTC. Encoded protein: CSVELRDRAPNEQFF.